This T cell receptor beta chain was observed in a study of shared clonotypes between healthy human individuals. Study at large: Per-donor plates numbered three CD4 naive, three CD4 memory, two CD8 naive and one CD8 memory.

Here immunoSEQ multiplex PCR was the method, and the copy in TCRdb shows in-frame clones only, minus some. This sample has 2 million to 3 million clones, with under 95% found just once. Broader study findings: Clonotype sharing levels among donors were expected to vary with sequencing depth. Sampling included only blood; tissue repertoires likely differ. Estimated clonotype richness was generally higher in naive than memory subsets.

As to this clone: What it binds is unknown.

The CDR3 loop spans 15 amino acids. V lost 1 base and J lost 4; bases outside the gene matches: 5. Germline-derived CDR1 and CDR2 are SGHTA and FQGNSA. Sequencing used naive CD4+ T cells from PBMCs. Subset in this sample: CD45RA+ positively selected. V and J are TRBV7-2 and TRBJ1-2; 8 bases align to TRBD1. The receptor's source is a man younger than 35 in good health. Some clones in this sample may be carry-over from other donors' samples. CDR3 sequence (DNA): TGTGCCAGCAGCTTAGGGACAGGGTTGATCTATGGCTACACCTTC. Its protein is CASSLGTGLIYGYTF.